A selection of T cell receptor beta chains follows, all from one sample in a study of T cells in localized non-small cell lung cancer. Here immunoSEQ multiplex PCR was the method, and the copy in TCRdb shows in-frame clones only, minus some. The sample lists 30,000 or so clones, approximately 85% occurring once. The input for sequencing was peripheral blood mononuclear cells, taken before any cancer treatment. These receptors all come from a woman between 35 and 75 years old with stage III lung adenocarcinoma. The CDR3 runs from the conserved cysteine through the conserved F or W. The D gene is left open where the match is weak. Not every row has a clone size; where given, it reads once, few, many or a size class.

v_call: TRBV5-5; j_call: TRBJ2-3; d_call: .; clone_size: .; cdr3_aa: CASSLEDTQYF; cdr3_nt: TGTGCCAGCAGCTTGGAGGATACGCAGTATTTT
v_call: TRBV30; j_call: TRBJ1-2; d_call: TRBD1; clone_size: .; cdr3_aa: CAWSVRPGTGGAWNYGYTF; cdr3_nt: TGTGCCTGGAGTGTTCGCCCCGGGACAGGGGGCGCGTGGAACTATGGCTACACCTTC
v_call: TRBV11-2; j_call: TRBJ2-5; d_call: TRBD1; clone_size: .; cdr3_aa: CASRAGTGGPETQYF; cdr3_nt: TGTGCCAGCAGGGCTGGGACAGGGGGCCCTGAGACCCAGTACTTC
v_call: TRBV7-9; j_call: TRBJ1-6; d_call: .; clone_size: .; cdr3_aa: CASSLEGGSRNSPLHF; cdr3_nt: TGTGCCAGCAGCTTAGAGGGGGGATCACGGAATTCACCCCTCCACTTT
v_call: TRBV30; j_call: TRBJ1-6; d_call: TRBD1; clone_size: few; cdr3_aa: CAHHRGNHNSPLHF; cdr3_nt: TGTGCCCACCACAGGGGGAATCACAATTCACCCCTCCACTTT
v_call: TRBV28; j_call: TRBJ2-1; d_call: TRBD2; clone_size: .; cdr3_aa: CVSSGGDGRWLFF; cdr3_nt: TGTGTCAGCAGTGGGGGAGACGGGAGGTGGCTGTTCTTC
v_call: TRBV5-1; j_call: TRBJ1-1; d_call: TRBD1; clone_size: .; cdr3_aa: CASSFDRGWGTEAFF; cdr3_nt: TGCGCCAGCAGCTTTGACAGGGGCTGGGGCACTGAAGCTTTCTTT
v_call: TRBV7-8; j_call: TRBJ1-2; d_call: TRBD1; clone_size: .; cdr3_aa: CASSPTGLDYGYTF; cdr3_nt: TGTGCCAGCAGCCCGACAGGGCTCGACTATGGCTACACCTTC
v_call: TRBV28; j_call: TRBJ2-7; d_call: .; clone_size: few; cdr3_aa: CASSTFSGDQIPEQYF; cdr3_nt: TGTGCCAGCAGTACCTTTTCAGGGGACCAAATCCCCGAGCAGTACTTC
v_call: TRBV9; j_call: TRBJ1-4; d_call: TRBD1; clone_size: .; cdr3_aa: CASSVSSGGSEKLFF; cdr3_nt: TGTGCCAGCAGCGTATCATCAGGGGGGTCTGAAAAACTGTTTTTT
v_call: TRBV7-2; j_call: TRBJ2-1; d_call: .; clone_size: .; cdr3_aa: CASSPRDNYYNEQFF; cdr3_nt: TGTGCCAGCAGCCCGCGGGACAATTACTACAATGAGCAGTTCTTC
v_call: TRBV5-1; j_call: TRBJ1-1; d_call: TRBD1; clone_size: .; cdr3_aa: CASSRGQWNTEAFF; cdr3_nt: TGCGCCAGCAGCCGGGGACAGTGGAACACTGAAGCTTTCTTT
v_call: TRBV30; j_call: TRBJ2-3; d_call: TRBD2; clone_size: .; cdr3_aa: CAWSVGLAGGDTQYF; cdr3_nt: TGTGCCTGGAGTGTAGGACTAGCGGGGGGAGATACGCAGTATTTT
v_call: TRBV10-3; j_call: TRBJ2-5; d_call: TRBD2; clone_size: .; cdr3_aa: CATSRLAGVLKETQYF; cdr3_nt: TGTGCCACATCCCGGCTAGCGGGAGTGCTTAAAGAGACCCAGTACTTC
v_call: TRBV15; j_call: TRBJ1-5; d_call: TRBD1; clone_size: .; cdr3_aa: CATSRETGVGQPQHF; cdr3_nt: TGTGCCACCAGCAGAGAGACAGGGGTCGGGCAGCCCCAGCATTTT
v_call: TRBV11-3; j_call: TRBJ2-5; d_call: TRBD2; clone_size: .; cdr3_aa: CASSLGTSGGHQETQYF; cdr3_nt: TGTGCCAGCAGCTTGGGCACTAGCGGGGGGCATCAAGAGACCCAGTACTTC
v_call: TRBV7-2; j_call: TRBJ2-1; d_call: .; clone_size: .; cdr3_aa: CASSLVPGGNEQFF; cdr3_nt: TGTGCCAGCAGCTTAGTTCCTGGGGGCAATGAGCAGTTCTTC
v_call: TRBV7-7; j_call: TRBJ2-3; d_call: TRBD2; clone_size: .; cdr3_aa: CASSPYTTSGRADTQYF; cdr3_nt: TGTGCCAGCAGCCCTTATACGACTAGCGGGAGGGCAGATACGCAGTATTTT
v_call: TRBV10-3; j_call: TRBJ2-2; d_call: .; clone_size: .; cdr3_aa: CAISELGSPGELFF; cdr3_nt: TGTGCCATCAGTGAGCTCGGCTCTCCCGGGGAGCTGTTTTTT
v_call: TRBV25-1; j_call: TRBJ1-1; d_call: .; clone_size: .; cdr3_aa: CASSDTYTEAFF; cdr3_nt: TGTGCCAGCAGTGATACGTACACTGAAGCTTTCTTT
v_call: TRBV2; j_call: TRBJ1-1; d_call: .; clone_size: .; cdr3_aa: CASSEYRAASGAFF; cdr3_nt: TGTGCCAGCAGTGAATACAGGGCCGCCTCTGGGGCTTTCTTT
v_call: TRBV10-3; j_call: TRBJ1-3; d_call: .; clone_size: .; cdr3_aa: CAIKQGGGNTIYF; cdr3_nt: TGTGCCATCAAACAGGGAGGAGGAAACACCATATATTTT
v_call: TRBV7-3; j_call: TRBJ1-5; d_call: .; clone_size: .; cdr3_aa: CASSVDRTSNQPQHF; cdr3_nt: TGTGCCAGCAGCGTAGACAGGACTAGCAATCAGCCCCAGCATTTT
v_call: TRBV11-2; j_call: TRBJ2-7; d_call: .; clone_size: .; cdr3_aa: CASSLGDATYEQYF; cdr3_nt: TGTGCCAGCAGCTTAGGTGACGCCACCTACGAGCAGTACTTC
v_call: TRBV5-1; j_call: TRBJ1-4; d_call: .; clone_size: .; cdr3_aa: CASSLTVNQPNEKLFF; cdr3_nt: TGCGCCAGCAGCTTGACAGTTAATCAGCCCAATGAAAAACTGTTTTTT
v_call: TRBV11-2; j_call: TRBJ2-5; d_call: .; clone_size: .; cdr3_aa: CASSLDMETQYF; cdr3_nt: TGTGCCAGCAGCTTAGATATGGAGACCCAGTACTTC
v_call: TRBV6-1; j_call: TRBJ1-5; d_call: .; clone_size: .; cdr3_aa: CASFTPGAPSQPQHF; cdr3_nt: TGTGCCAGCTTTACCCCAGGGGCTCCGAGTCAGCCCCAGCATTTT
v_call: TRBV15; j_call: TRBJ2-3; d_call: .; clone_size: .; cdr3_aa: CATSRDRTDTQYF; cdr3_nt: TGTGCCACCAGCAGAGATCGTACAGATACGCAGTATTTT
v_call: TRBV5-6; j_call: TRBJ2-7; d_call: .; clone_size: .; cdr3_aa: CASSPGTVYEQYF; cdr3_nt: TGTGCCAGCAGCCCCGGGACGGTCTACGAGCAGTACTTC
v_call: TRBV5-4; j_call: TRBJ2-1; d_call: .; clone_size: .; cdr3_aa: CASSLDDNEQFF; cdr3_nt: TGTGCCAGCAGCTTGGATGACAATGAGCAGTTCTTC
v_call: TRBV7-8; j_call: TRBJ1-5; d_call: .; clone_size: .; cdr3_aa: CASSSRGGLGQPQHF; cdr3_nt: TGTGCCAGCAGCTCCCGGGGTGGGCTGGGGCAGCCCCAGCATTTT
v_call: TRBV5-4; j_call: TRBJ1-1; d_call: .; clone_size: few; cdr3_aa: CASSSVGTEAFF; cdr3_nt: TGTGCCAGCAGCTCGGTTGGAACTGAAGCTTTCTTT
v_call: TRBV7-6; j_call: TRBJ1-1; d_call: .; clone_size: few; cdr3_aa: CASSLGGGGNTEAFF; cdr3_nt: TGTGCCAGCAGCTTAGGGGGCGGAGGGAACACTGAAGCTTTCTTT
v_call: TRBV5-5; j_call: TRBJ2-5; d_call: TRBD2; clone_size: .; cdr3_aa: CASSKGTSRETQYF; cdr3_nt: TGTGCCAGCAGCAAAGGGACTAGCAGAGAGACCCAGTACTTC
v_call: TRBV10-3; j_call: TRBJ2-7; d_call: .; clone_size: .; cdr3_aa: CAISEAYEQYF; cdr3_nt: TGTGCCATCAGTGAGGCGTACGAGCAGTACTTC
v_call: TRBV6-5; j_call: TRBJ1-5; d_call: .; clone_size: .; cdr3_aa: CASSFGARGQPQHF; cdr3_nt: TGTGCCAGCAGTTTCGGGGCCCGCGGTCAGCCCCAGCATTTT
v_call: TRBV5-1; j_call: TRBJ1-3; d_call: .; clone_size: few; cdr3_aa: CASSFNSGNTIYF; cdr3_nt: TGCGCCAGCAGCTTTAACTCTGGAAACACCATATATTTT
v_call: TRBV27; j_call: TRBJ1-1; d_call: TRBD1; clone_size: .; cdr3_aa: CASSFPRTGVGYTEAFF; cdr3_nt: TGTGCCAGCAGTTTCCCCCGGACAGGGGTAGGGTACACTGAAGCTTTCTTT
v_call: TRBV28; j_call: TRBJ2-1; d_call: .; clone_size: few; cdr3_aa: CASRGGEAYNEQFF; cdr3_nt: TGTGCCAGCAGGGGGGGAGAGGCGTACAATGAGCAGTTCTTC
v_call: TRBV29-1; j_call: TRBJ2-3; d_call: .; clone_size: .; cdr3_aa: CSVENPSPTDTQYF; cdr3_nt: TGCAGCGTTGAAAATCCTTCCCCCACAGATACGCAGTATTTT
v_call: TRBV6-5; j_call: TRBJ2-3; d_call: .; clone_size: .; cdr3_aa: CASSPQTDTQYF; cdr3_nt: TGTGCCAGCAGTCCCCAAACAGATACGCAGTATTTT
v_call: TRBV7-6; j_call: TRBJ2-3; d_call: TRBD2; clone_size: .; cdr3_aa: CASSLEVPSGGAGDTQYF; cdr3_nt: TGTGCCAGCAGCTTAGAAGTGCCAAGCGGGGGGGCCGGGGATACGCAGTATTTT
v_call: TRBV10-3; j_call: TRBJ1-2; d_call: TRBD1; clone_size: .; cdr3_aa: CAISGTRLGGQSTNYGYTF; cdr3_nt: TGTGCCATCAGTGGAACGAGGTTGGGGGGACAGTCTACGAACTATGGCTACACCTTC
v_call: TRBV30; j_call: TRBJ2-5; d_call: TRBD2; clone_size: .; cdr3_aa: CAWSVAGGKGTQYF; cdr3_nt: TGTGCCTGGAGTGTCGCGGGGGGAAAAGGGACCCAGTACTTC
v_call: TRBV11-2; j_call: TRBJ2-7; d_call: .; clone_size: .; cdr3_aa: CASSLASPYEQYF; cdr3_nt: TGTGCCAGCAGCTTAGCCAGCCCCTACGAGCAGTACTTC
v_call: TRBV7-2; j_call: TRBJ2-2; d_call: .; clone_size: once; cdr3_aa: CASSHEQGPNTGELFF; cdr3_nt: TGTGCCAGCAGCCATGAACAGGGACCGAACACCGGGGAGCTGTTTTTT
v_call: TRBV5-8; j_call: TRBJ2-2; d_call: .; clone_size: .; cdr3_aa: CASSSPSRGGTGELFF; cdr3_nt: TGTGCCAGCAGCTCTCCGTCCAGGGGAGGCACCGGGGAGCTGTTTTTT
v_call: TRBV4-3; j_call: TRBJ1-3; d_call: .; clone_size: .; cdr3_aa: CASSQDVGRDTIYF; cdr3_nt: TGCGCCAGCAGCCAAGATGTGGGGAGAGACACCATATATTTT
v_call: TRBV5-5; j_call: TRBJ2-7; d_call: TRBD2; clone_size: .; cdr3_aa: CASSLDSGRSDEQYF; cdr3_nt: TGTGCCAGCAGCTTGGATAGCGGGAGGTCTGACGAGCAGTACTTC
v_call: TRBV9; j_call: TRBJ2-1; d_call: TRBD2; clone_size: .; cdr3_aa: CASSVGLAGTYNEQFF; cdr3_nt: TGTGCCAGCAGCGTTGGACTAGCGGGAACCTACAATGAGCAGTTCTTC
v_call: TRBV5-1; j_call: TRBJ2-1; d_call: .; clone_size: .; cdr3_aa: CASSLEAGLYNEQFF; cdr3_nt: TGCGCCAGCAGCTTGGAGGCAGGTCTTTACAATGAGCAGTTCTTC
v_call: TRBV7-2; j_call: TRBJ1-1; d_call: .; clone_size: .; cdr3_aa: CASSLATHTEAFF; cdr3_nt: TGTGCCAGCAGCTTAGCGACACACACTGAAGCTTTCTTT
v_call: TRBV19; j_call: TRBJ2-7; d_call: TRBD2; clone_size: .; cdr3_aa: CASSTGLPYEQYF; cdr3_nt: TGTGCCAGTAGTACGGGACTACCATACGAGCAGTACTTC
v_call: TRBV7-3; j_call: TRBJ2-7; d_call: .; clone_size: .; cdr3_aa: CASSSGYGDEQYF; cdr3_nt: TGTGCCAGCAGCTCCGGATATGGGGACGAGCAGTACTTC
v_call: TRBV6-6; j_call: TRBJ1-2; d_call: TRBD1; clone_size: .; cdr3_aa: CASSNPGQGAYTF; cdr3_nt: TGTGCCAGCAGTAACCCGGGACAGGGAGCCTACACCTTC
v_call: TRBV29-1; j_call: TRBJ1-2; d_call: .; clone_size: few; cdr3_aa: CSVTGRYDGYTF; cdr3_nt: TGCAGCGTAACCGGACGTTACGATGGCTACACCTTC
v_call: TRBV2; j_call: TRBJ1-4; d_call: TRBD1; clone_size: once; cdr3_aa: CASSGEGAKKLFF; cdr3_nt: TGTGCCAGCAGTGGGGAGGGGGCGAAAAAACTGTTTTTT
v_call: TRBV7-9; j_call: TRBJ2-7; d_call: .; clone_size: .; cdr3_aa: CASSRSAQTYEQYF; cdr3_nt: TGTGCCAGCAGTCGGTCAGCCCAAACCTACGAGCAGTACTTC
v_call: TRBV30; j_call: TRBJ2-1; d_call: .; clone_size: .; cdr3_aa: CAWSVRLAATYNEQFF; cdr3_nt: TGTGCCTGGAGTGTACGGTTAGCCGCCACCTACAATGAGCAGTTCTTC